This T cell receptor (beta chain) derives from a study of cytotoxic CD8 clonotypes in ibrutinib-treated CLL. Overall study context: When averaged across all of the samples, the counts came to 255,043 productive templates and some 93,000 productive rearrangements.

Sequencing was performed with immunoSEQ multiplex PCR; in TCRdb, only in-frame clones are kept and a portion is missing. The sample contains approximately 150,000 clones, 60% to 80% of which appear only once. Turning to this clone: Its target is not known.

Whole-study findings and limits: Upon ibrutinib response clonality rose, and upon progression it fell back toward baseline. Public clonotypes (which were uncommon) either contracted or remained stable on treatment. Relative to age-matched healthy donors, clonality at baseline was higher, and it tracked circulating CD8+ T-cell counts.

The V end lost 5 bases, the J end lost 4 bases, and 8 bases lay between the germline ends. Germline loops: CDR1 MDHEN, CDR2 SYDVKM. The CDR3 spans 12 residues. This rearrangement joins TRBV28 to TRBJ1-2; no definite D call. This clonotype was obtained from a human donor with chronic lymphocytic leukemia. Sequences were derived from PBMCs, sampled after 12 months of ibrutinib treatment. CDR3 residues: CASSNNVYGYTF. The CDR3 coding sequence is TGTGCCAGCAGTAATAACGTCTATGGCTACACCTTC.